The sequence of this TCR beta chain was determined in a study of vaccination effects on CD4 cells after COVID-19. Germline-derived CDR1 and CDR2 are LNHNV and YYDKDF (reference sequence). The CDR3 spans 15 residues. V lost 3 bases and J 6 bases, leaving 15 bases between the germline ends. The ViraFEST assay expanded antigen-specific CD4+ T cells with viral peptide pools before sequencing. Isolating CD4+ T cells followed about 11 days of culture. No vaccinee had earlier SARS-CoV-2 infection, and nucleocapsid antibodies were negative. In culture with 9.5 to 10 IU/ml IL-2 and around 10 ug/ml peptides, PBMC were grown at around 1.8 million per well. Each culture had half its medium swapped for IL-2 medium on days 3 and 7. Profiling relied on immunoSEQ multiplex PCR, and the TCRdb table lists in-frame clones only, not all of them. The sample lists tens of thousands of clones, around 72% occurring once. About this clone itself: The antigen is unknown.

The chain recombines TRBV15 with TRBJ1-5; D perhaps matches TRBD1 (5 bases). The TCR was taken from a human donor who received a COVID-19 vaccine. This material consisted of CD4+ T cells from PBMCs cultured with HCoV-OC43 spike peptides, taken before COVID-19 vaccination. Subset indicated: HCoV-OC43 spike overlapping peptide pool stimulation. CDR3 in amino acids: CATSRVSQGVQPQHF. CDR3 sequence (DNA): TGTGCCACCAGCAGGGTGTCTCAAGGGGTTCAGCCCCAGCATTTT.